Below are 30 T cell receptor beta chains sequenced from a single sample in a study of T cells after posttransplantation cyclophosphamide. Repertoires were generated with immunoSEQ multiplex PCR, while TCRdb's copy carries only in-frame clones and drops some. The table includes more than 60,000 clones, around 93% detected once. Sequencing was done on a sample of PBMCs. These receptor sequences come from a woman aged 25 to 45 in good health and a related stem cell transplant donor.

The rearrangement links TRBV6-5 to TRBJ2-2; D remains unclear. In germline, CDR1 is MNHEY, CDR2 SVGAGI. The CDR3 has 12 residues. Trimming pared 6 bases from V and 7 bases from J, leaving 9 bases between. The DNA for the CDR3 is TGTGCCAGCAGACGACTTAACGGGGAGCTGTTTTTT. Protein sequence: CASRRLNGELFF.

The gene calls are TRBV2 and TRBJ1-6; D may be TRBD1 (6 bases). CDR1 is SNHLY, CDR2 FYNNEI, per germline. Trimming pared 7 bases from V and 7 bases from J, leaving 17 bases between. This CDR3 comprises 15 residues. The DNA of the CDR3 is TGTGCCAGCACTTTTTCGGACAGCGGGAATTCACCCCTCCACTTT. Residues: CASTFSDSGNSPLHF. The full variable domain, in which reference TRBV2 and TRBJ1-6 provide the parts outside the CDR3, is EPEVTQTPSHQVTQMGQEVILRCVPISNHLYFYWYRQILGQKVEFLVSFYNNEISEKSEIFDDQFSVERPDGSNFTLKIRSTKLEDSAMYFCASTFSDSGNSPLHFGNGTRLTVT.

CDR3 nucleotides: TGCGCCAGCAGCCCGGGACAGGGCGCCACTGAAGCTTTCTTT. It specifies CASSPGQGATEAFF. This rearrangement joins TRBV5-1 to TRBJ1-1, with TRBD1 matching 9 bases. J lost 4 bases, V lost 4 bases, and 5 bases had no gene match. Per germline, CDR1 SGHRS and CDR2 YFSETQ. This CDR3 has 14 amino acids.

The CDR3 DNA reads as TGCGCCAGCACCCCACTTGCGGGGGGGCGCAATGAGCAGTTCTTC. Its translation: CASTPLAGGRNEQFF. The chain recombines TRBV10-2 with TRBJ2-1; 9 positions match TRBD2. After removal of 7 bases from V and 6 bases from J, the junction contained 10 bases not matched to a gene. The CDR3 contains 15 residues. Germline loops: CDR1 WSHSY, CDR2 SAAADI.

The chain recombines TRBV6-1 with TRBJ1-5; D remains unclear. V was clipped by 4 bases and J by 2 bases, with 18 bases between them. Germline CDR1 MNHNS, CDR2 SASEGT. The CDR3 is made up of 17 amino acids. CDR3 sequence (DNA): TGTGCCAGCAGTGGGGCCGTAAGGGCCAGGCGCAATCAGCCCCAGCATTTT. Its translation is CASSGAVRARRNQPQHF.

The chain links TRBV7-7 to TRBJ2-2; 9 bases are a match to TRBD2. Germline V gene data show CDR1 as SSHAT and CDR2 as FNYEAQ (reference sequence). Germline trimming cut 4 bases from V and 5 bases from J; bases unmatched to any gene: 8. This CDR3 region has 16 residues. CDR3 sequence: CASSSTSGGNTGELFF. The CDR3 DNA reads TGTGCCAGCAGCTCCACAAGCGGGGGGAATACCGGGGAGCTGTTTTTT.

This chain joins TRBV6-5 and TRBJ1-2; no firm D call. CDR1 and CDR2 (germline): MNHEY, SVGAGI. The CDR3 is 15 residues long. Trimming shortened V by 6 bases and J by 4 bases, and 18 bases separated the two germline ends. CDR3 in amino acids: CASRRRLQLVYGYTF. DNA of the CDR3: TGTGCCAGCAGGCGTCGCCTCCAACTCGTCTATGGCTACACCTTC.

The CDR3 sequence: CASSLGRGPYEQYF. DNA for the CDR3: TGTGCCAGCAGCCTCGGGCGGGGCCCCTACGAGCAGTACTTC. The chain employs TRBV6-6 and TRBJ2-7, with D perhaps TRBD2 (6 bases). V was trimmed by 6 bases and J by 2 bases, leaving 14 bases between them. The CDR3 length is 14 residues. Germline V gene sequence: CDR1 MNHNY, CDR2 SVGAGI (reference sequence).

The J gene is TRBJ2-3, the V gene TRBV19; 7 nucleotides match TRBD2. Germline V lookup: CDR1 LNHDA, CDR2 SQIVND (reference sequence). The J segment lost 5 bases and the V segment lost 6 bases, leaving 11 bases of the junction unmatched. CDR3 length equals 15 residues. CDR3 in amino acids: CASRPGLVELDTQYF. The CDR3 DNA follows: TGTGCCAGTAGACCCGGACTAGTCGAGTTAGATACGCAGTATTTT.

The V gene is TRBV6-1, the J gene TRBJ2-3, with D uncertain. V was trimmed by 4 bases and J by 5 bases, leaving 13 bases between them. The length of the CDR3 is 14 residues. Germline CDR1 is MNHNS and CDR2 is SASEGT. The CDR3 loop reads CASSAKLRGDTQYF. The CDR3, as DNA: TGTGCCAGCAGTGCTAAGCTCCGAGGAGATACGCAGTATTTT.

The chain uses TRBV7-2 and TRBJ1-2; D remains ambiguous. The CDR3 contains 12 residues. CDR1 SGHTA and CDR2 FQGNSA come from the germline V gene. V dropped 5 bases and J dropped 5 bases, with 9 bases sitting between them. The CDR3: CASSVGNYGYTF. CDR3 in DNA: TGTGCCAGCAGCGTCGGAAATTATGGCTACACCTTC.

DNA for the CDR3: TGTGCCAGCAGCGCCCGGACAGTAGTGAACACTGAAGCTTTCTTT. Its translation is CASSARTVVNTEAFF. The chain is built from TRBV9 and TRBJ1-1, with D perhaps matching TRBD1 (6 bases). V was shortened by 3 bases and J by 0 bases, with 12 bases between the two germline ends. Germline assignment: CDR1 SGDLS and CDR2 YYNGEE. This CDR3 has 15 amino acids. Combining the CDR3 with reference TRBV9 and TRBJ1-1 gives the whole variable domain DSGVTQTPKHLITATGQRVTLRCSPRSGDLSVYWYQQSLDQGLQFLIQYYNGEERAKGNILERFSAQQFPDLHSELNLSSLELGDSALYFCASSARTVVNTEAFFGQGTRLTVV.

CDR3 bases: TGTGCCAGCAGTGTTGACTCAGTATCCCCCTACGAGCAGTACTTC. Translation: CASSVDSVSPYEQYF. The chain carries TRBV6-6 and TRBJ2-7; D remains unclear. Trimming shortened V by 5 bases and J by 2 bases, and 16 bases separated the two germline ends. CDR3 length: 15 amino acids. The V gene's germline CDR1 is MNHNY and CDR2 SVGAGI (reference sequence).

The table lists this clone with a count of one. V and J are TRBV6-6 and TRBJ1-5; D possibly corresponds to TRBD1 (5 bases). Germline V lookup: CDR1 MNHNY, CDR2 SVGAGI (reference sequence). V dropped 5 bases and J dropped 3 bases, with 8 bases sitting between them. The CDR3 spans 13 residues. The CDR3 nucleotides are TGTGCCAGCAGTCGACAGCCCAATCAGCCCCAGCATTTT. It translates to CASSRQPNQPQHF.

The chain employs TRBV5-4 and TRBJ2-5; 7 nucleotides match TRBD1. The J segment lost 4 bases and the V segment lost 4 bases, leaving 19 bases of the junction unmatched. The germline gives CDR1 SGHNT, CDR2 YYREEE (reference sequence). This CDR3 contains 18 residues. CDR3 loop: CASSAMKVTDKGAETQYF. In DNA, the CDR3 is TGTGCCAGCAGCGCGATGAAAGTGACGGATAAGGGGGCAGAGACCCAGTACTTC.

CDR3 nucleotides: TGTGCCAGCAGTCGGGGGGTGGGGAGCGCCAATTATAATTCACCCCTCCACTTT. Translated: CASSRGVGSANYNSPLHF. V and J are TRBV9 and TRBJ1-6; D is possibly TRBD1 (5 bases). The CDR3 is made up of 18 amino acids. Trimming took 5 bases from V and 4 from J, leaving 22 bases between them. From germline, CDR1 is SGDLS and CDR2 YYNGEE. Filled out from reference TRBV9 and TRBJ1-6, the complete variable domain reads DSGVTQTPKHLITATGQRVTLRCSPRSGDLSVYWYQQSLDQGLQFLIQYYNGEERAKGNILERFSAQQFPDLHSELNLSSLELGDSALYFCASSRGVGSANYNSPLHFGNGTRLTVT.

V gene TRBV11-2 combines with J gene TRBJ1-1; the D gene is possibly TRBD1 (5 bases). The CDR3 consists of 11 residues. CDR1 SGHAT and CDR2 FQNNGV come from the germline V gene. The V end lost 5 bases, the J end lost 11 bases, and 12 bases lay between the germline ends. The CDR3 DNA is TGTGCCAGCAGCCTCAGGGATTGGGCTTTCTTT. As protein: CASSLRDWAFF.

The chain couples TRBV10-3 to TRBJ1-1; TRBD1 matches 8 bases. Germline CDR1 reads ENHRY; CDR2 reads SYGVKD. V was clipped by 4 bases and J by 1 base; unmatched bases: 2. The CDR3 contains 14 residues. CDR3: CAISVGTGNTEAFF. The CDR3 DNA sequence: TGTGCCATCAGTGTGGGGACAGGGAACACTGAAGCTTTCTTT.

The chain's CDR3 is CASSYSVGTGYTF. The CDR3 nucleotides are TGTGCCAGCAGTTACTCGGTGGGTACAGGCTACACCTTC. The chain is built from TRBV6-5 and TRBJ1-2; D remains ambiguous. The CDR3 is made up of 13 amino acids. V was cut by 0 bases and J by 8 bases, with 10 bases left in between. CDR1 is MNHEY and CDR2 is SVGAGI in the germline V gene.

This CDR3 reads CASSFDGVEQYF. The CDR3 nucleotides read TGTGCCAGCAGCTTCGACGGGGTCGAGCAGTACTTC. The rearrangement uses TRBV5-4 and TRBJ2-7; D is perhaps TRBD2 (5 bases). Trimming removed 2 bases at V and 6 bases at J, with 9 bases between. Germline lookup yields CDR1 SGHNT and CDR2 YYREEE (reference sequence). The CDR3 runs to 12 residues.

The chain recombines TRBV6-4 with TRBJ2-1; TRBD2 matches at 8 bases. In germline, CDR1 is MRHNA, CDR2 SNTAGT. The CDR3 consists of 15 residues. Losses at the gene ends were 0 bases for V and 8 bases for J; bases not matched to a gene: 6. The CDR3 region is CASSDSGGAEDEQFF. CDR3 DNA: TGTGCCAGCAGTGACTCCGGGGGGGCCGAAGATGAGCAGTTCTTC.

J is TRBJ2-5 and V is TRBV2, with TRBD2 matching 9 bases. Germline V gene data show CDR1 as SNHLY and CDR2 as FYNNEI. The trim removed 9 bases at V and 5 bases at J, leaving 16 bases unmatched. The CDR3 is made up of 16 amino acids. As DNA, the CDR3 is TGTGCCAGTACCCCCGGGGGCGGGGGGGCTGTGGAGACCCAGTACTTC. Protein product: CASTPGGGGAVETQYF.

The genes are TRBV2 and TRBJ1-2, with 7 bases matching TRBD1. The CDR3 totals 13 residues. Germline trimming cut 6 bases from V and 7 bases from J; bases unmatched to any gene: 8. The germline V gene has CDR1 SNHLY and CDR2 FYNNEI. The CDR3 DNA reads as TGTGCCAGCAGAGTCTCCCCAGGGGGTGGCTACACCTTC. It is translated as CASRVSPGGGYTF.

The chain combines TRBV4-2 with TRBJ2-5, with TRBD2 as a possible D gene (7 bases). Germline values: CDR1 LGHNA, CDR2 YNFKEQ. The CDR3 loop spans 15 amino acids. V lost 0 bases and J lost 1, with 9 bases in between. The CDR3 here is CASSQDRGGQETQYF. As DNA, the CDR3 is TGTGCCAGCAGCCAAGATAGGGGGGGCCAAGAGACCCAGTACTTC.

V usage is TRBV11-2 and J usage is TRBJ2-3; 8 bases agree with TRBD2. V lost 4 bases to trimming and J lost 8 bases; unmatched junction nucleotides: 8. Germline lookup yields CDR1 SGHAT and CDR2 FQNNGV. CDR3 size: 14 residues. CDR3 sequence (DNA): TGTGCCAGCAGCTCCGTAGCGGGGAAGATTACGCAGTATTTT. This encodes CASSSVAGKITQYF.

CDR3 nucleotide sequence: TGTGCCAGCAGTTTTGGGGCAGATAATCAGCCCCAGCATTTT. Translation gives CASSFGADNQPQHF. The chain employs TRBV27 and TRBJ1-5; D is possibly TRBD1 (5 bases). This CDR3 spans 14 amino acids. CDR1 and CDR2 from the germline V gene are MNHEY and SMNVEV (reference sequence). The ends were cut back, 3 bases at V and 4 bases at J, with 10 bases in the middle.

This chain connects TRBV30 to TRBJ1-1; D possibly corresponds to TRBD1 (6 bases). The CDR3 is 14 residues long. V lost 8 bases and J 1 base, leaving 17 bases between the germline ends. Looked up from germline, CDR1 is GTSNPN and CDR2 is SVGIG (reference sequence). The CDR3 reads CAGTTGTTNTEAFF. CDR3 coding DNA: TGTGCCGGGACGACGGGGACAACGAACACTGAAGCTTTCTTT.

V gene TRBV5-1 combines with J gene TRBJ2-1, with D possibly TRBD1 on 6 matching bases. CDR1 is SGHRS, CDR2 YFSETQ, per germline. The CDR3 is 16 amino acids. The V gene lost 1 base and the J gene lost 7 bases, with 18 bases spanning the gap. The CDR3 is CASSLIAWQGMNEQFF. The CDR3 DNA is TGCGCCAGCAGCTTGATAGCTTGGCAGGGGATGAATGAGCAGTTCTTC.

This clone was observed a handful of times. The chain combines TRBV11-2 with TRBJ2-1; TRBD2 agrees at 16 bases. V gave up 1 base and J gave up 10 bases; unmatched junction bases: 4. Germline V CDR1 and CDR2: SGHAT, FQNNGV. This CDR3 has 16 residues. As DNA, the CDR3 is TGTGCCAGCAGCTTAGGGGGACTAGCGGGGGGGGAAGAGCAGTTCTTC. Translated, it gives CASSLGGLAGGEEQFF.

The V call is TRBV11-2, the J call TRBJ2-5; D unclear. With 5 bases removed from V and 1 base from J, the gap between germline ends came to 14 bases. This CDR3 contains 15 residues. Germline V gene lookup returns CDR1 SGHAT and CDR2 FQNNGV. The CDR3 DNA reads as TGTGCCAGCAGCCCCCCTCTTAAGGGCCAAGAGACCCAGTACTTC. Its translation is CASSPPLKGQETQYF.